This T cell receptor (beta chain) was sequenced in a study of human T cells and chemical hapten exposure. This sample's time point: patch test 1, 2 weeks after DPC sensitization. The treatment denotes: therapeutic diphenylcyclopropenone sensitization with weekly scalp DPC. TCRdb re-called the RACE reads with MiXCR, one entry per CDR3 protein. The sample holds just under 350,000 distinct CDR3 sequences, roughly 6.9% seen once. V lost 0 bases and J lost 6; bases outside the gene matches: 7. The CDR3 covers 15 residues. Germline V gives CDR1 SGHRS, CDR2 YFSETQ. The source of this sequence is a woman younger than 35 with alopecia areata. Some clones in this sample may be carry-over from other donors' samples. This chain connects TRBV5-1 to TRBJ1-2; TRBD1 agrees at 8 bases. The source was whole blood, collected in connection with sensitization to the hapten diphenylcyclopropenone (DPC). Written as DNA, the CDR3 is TGCGCCAGCAGCTTGGCCTCCGGGGGACAGGATGGCTACACCTTC. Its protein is CASSLASGGQDGYTF.